This T cell receptor (beta chain) comes out of a study of cytomegalovirus exposure and HLA in healthy donors. Findings and limits, study-wide: In all likelihood, a cluster of highly shared sequence variants was a sequencing artifact. Only CMV serostatus was available as immune exposure information.

As regards this clone: Its target is unknown.

There are 17 residues in the CDR3. In germline, CDR1 is MGHDK, CDR2 SYGVNS. V dropped 3 bases and J dropped 0 bases, with 12 bases sitting between them. The PCR had 60 Vbeta and 13 Jbeta primers. TCRdb's copy holds only in-frame clones and misses some; the assay was immunoSEQ multiplex PCR. The sample has about 130,000 clones; 70% to 80% are singletons. The source material was PBMCs. The source of this sequence is an older woman in good health and CMV-seropositive. The chain joins TRBV25-1 to TRBJ2-6; the D gene is possibly TRBD2 (6 bases). The CDR3 region has the DNA TGTGCCAGCAGTGACGCCGGGACTTTCTCTGGGGCCAACGTCCTGACTTTC. Protein sequence: CASSDAGTFSGANVLTF.